The 18 T cell receptor beta chains given below trace back to one sample, sequenced in a study of OX40 agonist ivuxolimab in advanced cancers. Assay: immunoSEQ multiplex PCR; the TCRdb copy retains only in-frame clones and omits some. The table has about 59,000 clones, about 90% seen once. The sample here was CD4+ or CD8+ T cells sorted from blood, taken in a trial of the OX40 agonist ivuxolimab. These receptor sequences come from an adult with an advanced solid tumor such as melanoma, head and neck, liver or kidney cancer.

V gene TRBV9 combines with J gene TRBJ2-1, with D maybe TRBD1 (5 bases). CDR3 length: 17 amino acids. CDR1 is SGDLS and CDR2 is YYNGEE in the germline V gene. Trimming took off 3 bases at V and 3 bases at J, with 19 bases between the two ends. The CDR3 bases are TGTGCCAGCAGCGCCCGTGGGGTAGGGGTTGGCTACAATGAGCAGTTCTTC. Translating it yields CASSARGVGVGYNEQFF.

The chain carries TRBV7-2 and TRBJ1-2; TRBD1 might be the D (5 bases). This CDR3 is built from 15 residues. Trimming took off 1 base at V and 0 bases at J, with 9 bases between the two ends. The germline gives CDR1 SGHTA, CDR2 FQGNSA. CDR3 loop: CASSLERGSNYGYTF. In nucleotides, the CDR3 is TGTGCCAGCAGCTTAGAACGGGGGTCTAACTATGGCTACACCTTC.

Concerning this clone itself: Other DNA variants within this sample encode the same CDR3. The genes are TRBV30 and TRBJ2-3; TRBD1 matches at 9 bases. V shed 4 bases and J 3 bases; nucleotides not matched to a gene: 5. The CDR3 runs 14 residues. Germline lookup yields CDR1 GTSNPN and CDR2 SVGIG (reference sequence). The CDR3 loop is CAWTGQGSTDTQYF. CDR3 coding DNA: TGTGCCTGGACCGGACAGGGGAGTACAGATACGCAGTATTTT. The entire variable domain, with the rest obtained from reference TRBV30 and TRBJ2-3, is as follows: SQTIHQWPATLVQPVGSPLSLECTVEGTSNPNLYWYRQAAGRGLQLLFYSVGIGQISSEVPQNLSASRPQDRQFILSSKKLLLSDSGFYLCAWTGQGSTDTQYFGPGTRLTVL.

This rearrangement joins TRBV30 to TRBJ1-5; TRBD1 matches 7 bases. Trimming removed 5 bases from V and 7 bases from J; junction bases left unmatched: 8. The CDR3 has 13 residues. CDR1 and CDR2 from the germline V gene are GTSNPN and SVGIG (reference sequence). CDR3 amino acids: CAWGRQGRQPQHF. CDR3 bases: TGTGCCTGGGGTAGACAGGGACGCCAGCCCCAGCATTTT.

V gene TRBV6-6 combines with J gene TRBJ2-7; 12 bases fit TRBD1. The V and J ends lost 5 bases and 5 bases, in that order; junction bases with no gene match: 7. Per germline, CDR1 MNHNY and CDR2 SVGAGI (reference sequence). CDR3 length equals 15 residues. CDR3 sequence (DNA): TGTGCCAGCAGTACGTCCGGGACAGGGGGCAACGAGCAGTACTTC. Translation: CASSTSGTGGNEQYF.

This chain joins TRBV6-5 and TRBJ1-1; D is undetermined. Germline V lookup: CDR1 MNHEY, CDR2 SVGAGI. The CDR3 has 14 residues. The V gene lost 3 bases and the J gene lost 4 bases, with 12 bases spanning the gap. The CDR3 here is CASSYYGELTEAFF. As DNA, the CDR3 is TGTGCCAGCAGTTATTATGGAGAGCTCACTGAAGCTTTCTTT.

The chain employs TRBV14 and TRBJ1-1; weak D call: TRBD1 (6 bases). CDR3 size: 13 residues. Germline V lookup: CDR1 SGHDN, CDR2 FVKESK. Trimming stripped 8 bases from V and 5 bases from J, with 15 bases between. CDR3 sequence (DNA): TGTGCCAGCGTTTGGACTCAGGGGACTGAAGCTTTCTTT. It translates to CASVWTQGTEAFF.

V and J are TRBV10-3 and TRBJ2-2; 12 bases line up with TRBD1. There are 15 residues in the CDR3. Germline V gene data show CDR1 as ENHRY and CDR2 as SYGVKD. V trimming: 3 bases; J trimming: 6 bases; junction bases outside the gene matches: 2. In DNA form, the CDR3 reads TGTGCCATCAGTGATAGGGACAGGGGGCCCGGGGAGCTGTTTTTT. This gives the protein CAISDRDRGPGELFF.

The J gene is TRBJ2-7, the V gene TRBV19; tentatively, D is TRBD2 (5 bases). The CDR3 covers 14 residues. In germline, CDR1 is LNHDA, CDR2 SQIVND (reference sequence). Trimming took off 3 bases at V and 1 base at J, with 10 bases between the two ends. This CDR3 reads CASSIRRNSYEQYF. CDR3 bases: TGTGCCAGTAGTATCAGGAGGAATTCCTACGAGCAGTACTTC.

This chain joins TRBV12-2 and TRBJ2-1; TRBD2 is taken as the D call from the table, unchecked against the DNA. TRBV12-2 is tagged as a pseudogene. The CDR3 runs to 19 residues. The CDR3 sequence is CASRLAGGLAGGSYNEQFF. CDR3 nucleotides: TGTGCAAGTCGCTTAGCAGGTGGACTAGCGGGGGGGTCCTACAATGAGCAGTTCTTC.

This clone was detected only once. The gene calls are TRBV10-3 and TRBJ2-3; unclear D gene. The germline CDR1 and CDR2 sequences are ENHRY and SYGVKD. The CDR3 loop spans 13 amino acids. With 11 bases removed from V and 0 bases from J, the gap between germline ends came to 12 bases. The CDR3, as DNA: TGTGCCGCCAGACCTGTTAGCACAGATACGCAGTATTTT. This encodes CAARPVSTDTQYF.

CDR3 loop: CASSPVSKTNEKLFF. CDR3 DNA sequence: TGTGCCAGCTCACCGGTCAGTAAAACTAATGAAAAACTGTTTTTT. The V call is TRBV18, the J call TRBJ1-4; no clear D. Trimming stripped 3 bases from V and 1 base from J, with 9 bases between. Per the germline V gene, CDR1 is KGHSH and CDR2 is LQKENI. CDR3 size: 15 residues. Variable domain in full (rest from reference TRBV18 and TRBJ1-4): NAGVMQNPRHLVRRRGQEARLRCSPMKGHSHVYWYRQLPEEGLKFMVYLQKENIIDESGMPKERFSAEFPKEGPSILRIQQVVRGDSAAYFCASSPVSKTNEKLFFGSGTQLSVL.

The rearrangement links TRBV7-9 to TRBJ1-1; D gene unclear. This CDR3 contains 13 residues. Germline values: CDR1 SEHNR, CDR2 FQNEAQ (reference sequence). V was pared by 5 bases and J by 5 bases, with 12 bases between. The CDR3 region has the DNA TGTGCCAGCAGCCAGGAGGGAGGGACTGAAGCTTTCTTT. Its protein is CASSQEGGTEAFF.

The chain joins TRBV6-6 to TRBJ2-7; 9 bases align to TRBD1. CDR3 length: 15 amino acids. Germline V CDR1 and CDR2: MNHNY, SVGAGI (reference sequence). Germline trimming cut 5 bases from V and 3 bases from J; bases unmatched to any gene: 8. CDR3 sequence: CASSQRTGANYEQYF. For the CDR3, the DNA is TGTGCCAGCAGTCAAAGGACAGGGGCGAACTACGAGCAGTACTTC.

With regard to this clone: One end of the junction is discordant with germline, which a read error may explain. The same CDR3 is also encoded by other DNA sequences in this sample. This sequence joins TRBV7-9 and TRBJ2-3; TRBD2 aligns across 13 bases. Germline V CDR1 and CDR2: SEHNR, FQNEAQ (reference sequence). CDR3 length: 14 residues. The CDR3 DNA follows: TGTGCAAGCAGCGGGGAGGGACTAGCGGGAACGCAGTATTTT. It codes for CASSGEGLAGTQYF. Full variable domain (remainder filled in from reference TRBV7-9 and TRBJ2-3): DTGVSQNPRHKITKRGQNVTFRCDPISEHNRLYWYRQTLGQGPEFLTYFQNEAQLEKSRLLSDRFSAERPKGSFSTLEIQRTEQGDSAMYLCASSGEGLAGTQYFGPGTRLTVL.

This clone was seen just once. The gene calls are TRBV5-6 and TRBJ1-4, with 9 bases fitting TRBD1. V dropped 1 base and J dropped 3; count of bases not matched to a gene: 10. The CDR3 has 18 residues. Germline V gene data show CDR1 as SGHDT and CDR2 as YYEEEE. As DNA, the CDR3 is TGTGCCAGCAGCTTGATGGGACAGGGATGGGCCGCTAATGAAAAACTGTTTTTT. This translates into CASSLMGQGWAANEKLFF.

This chain joins TRBV5-6 and TRBJ2-5, with a possible D match to TRBD1 (5 bases). This CDR3 spans 14 amino acids. Germline V gene sequence: CDR1 SGHDT, CDR2 YYEEEE. V lost 2 bases, J lost 1 base, and 9 bases lay in between. This chain's CDR3 is CASSFKGLQETQYF. The CDR3 bases are TGTGCCAGCAGCTTCAAGGGGCTCCAAGAGACCCAGTACTTC. Full variable domain (missing parts from reference TRBV5-6 and TRBJ2-5): DAGVTQSPTHLIKTRGQQVTLRCSPKSGHDTVSWYQQALGQGPQFIFQYYEEEERQRGNFPDRFSGHQFPNYSSELNVNALLLGDSALYLCASSFKGLQETQYFGPGTRLLVL.

As concerns this clone: The identical CDR3 is also encoded by other nucleotide sequences in the sample. The chain links TRBV18 to TRBJ2-3; no reliable D call. Germline loops: CDR1 KGHSH, CDR2 LQKENI. The CDR3 totals 14 residues. Deletions cut 3 bases from V and 0 bases from J, with 7 bases between. The DNA of the CDR3 is TGTGCCAGCTCACCTGACGGAAGCACAGATACGCAGTATTTT. Its protein is CASSPDGSTDTQYF.